This entry is about one T cell receptor beta chain. This sample stems from a study of blood T cell repertoires in COVID-19. Turning to the study itself: The cDNA or gDNA used as material had been derived from T cells, B-cell-depleted T cells, or PBMCs.

This CDR3 is built from 19 residues. Germline assignment: CDR1 SGDLS and CDR2 YYNGEE. J was trimmed by 4 bases and V by 4 bases; bases with no gene match: 21. The assay was immunoSEQ multiplex PCR, and TCRdb's table has in-frame clones only and misses some. Here the sample spans approximately 89,000 clones, about 83% being singletons. The TCR was taken from a man between 65 and 85 years old with COVID-19, enrolled during active disease. This chain links TRBV9 with TRBJ2-5; 8 bases match TRBD2. Specimen: peripheral blood. The CDR3 sequence is CASSSELGSGVMIGETQYF. CDR3 in DNA: TGTGCCAGCAGCTCGGAGTTGGGTAGCGGGGTGATGATAGGAGAGACCCAGTACTTC.